The clone carrying this T cell receptor beta chain was counted a few times. Its antigen is unidentified. The sample belongs to a study of PD-L1 blockade in urothelial cancer. Whole-study context: Blood-derived samples held a median approximately 140,000 T cells. Findings of the study overall: A below-median TCR clonality in blood before treatment predicted better survival.

Sequenced by immunoSEQ multiplex PCR; TCRdb stores in-frame clones only, minus some. The table has approximately 65,000 clones, approximately 91% seen once. Germline values: CDR1 MDHEN, CDR2 SYDVKM. The length of the CDR3 is 15 residues. The V gene lost 10 bases and the J gene lost 0 bases, with 17 bases spanning the gap. The material sequenced was PBMCs, taken around atezolizumab (anti-PD-L1) treatment. The receptor's source is a man aged 55-75 years with urothelial cancer. The J gene is TRBJ2-3, the V gene TRBV28; tentative D call: TRBD2 (6 bases). Here the CDR3 reads CATLSGLLSTDTQYF. The CDR3 nucleotides are TGTGCCACCCTTAGCGGCCTACTTAGCACAGATACGCAGTATTTT.